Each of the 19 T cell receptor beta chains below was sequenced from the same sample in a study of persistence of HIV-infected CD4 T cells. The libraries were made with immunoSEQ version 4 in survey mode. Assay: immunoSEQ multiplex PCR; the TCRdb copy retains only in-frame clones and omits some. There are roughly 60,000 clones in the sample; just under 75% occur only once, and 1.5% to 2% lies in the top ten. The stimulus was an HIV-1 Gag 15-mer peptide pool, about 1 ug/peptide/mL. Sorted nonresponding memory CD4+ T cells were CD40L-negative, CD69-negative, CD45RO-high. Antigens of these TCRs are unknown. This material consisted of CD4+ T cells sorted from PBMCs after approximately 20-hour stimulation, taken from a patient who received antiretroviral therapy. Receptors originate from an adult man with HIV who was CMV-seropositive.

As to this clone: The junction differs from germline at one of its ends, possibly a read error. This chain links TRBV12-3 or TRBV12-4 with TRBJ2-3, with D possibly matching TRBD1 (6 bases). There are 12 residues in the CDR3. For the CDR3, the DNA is TGTGCCAGCAGTCGACTCGAAGACAGGCTGGTTTTT. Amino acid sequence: CASSRLEDRLVF.

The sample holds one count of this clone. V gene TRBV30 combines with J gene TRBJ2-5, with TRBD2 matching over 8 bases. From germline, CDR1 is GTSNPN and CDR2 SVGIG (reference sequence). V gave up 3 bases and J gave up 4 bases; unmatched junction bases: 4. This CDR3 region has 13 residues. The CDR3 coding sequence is TGTGCCTGGAGAGGCGGGGGGCGAGAGACCCAGTACTTC. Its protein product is CAWRGGGRETQYF.

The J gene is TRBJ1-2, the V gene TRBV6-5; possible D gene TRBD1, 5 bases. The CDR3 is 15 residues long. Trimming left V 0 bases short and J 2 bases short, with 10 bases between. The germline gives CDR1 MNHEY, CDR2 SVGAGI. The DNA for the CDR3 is TGTGCCAGCAGTTACTCCCCGGCAGGGAACTATGGCTACACCTTC. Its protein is CASSYSPAGNYGYTF.

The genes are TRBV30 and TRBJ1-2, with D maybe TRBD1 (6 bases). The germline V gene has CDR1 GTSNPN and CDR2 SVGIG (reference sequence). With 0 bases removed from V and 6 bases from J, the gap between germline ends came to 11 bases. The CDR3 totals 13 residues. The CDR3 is CAWSVPEGDGYTF. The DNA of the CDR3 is TGTGCCTGGAGTGTACCCGAGGGGGATGGCTACACCTTC.

CDR3 sequence reads: CASRRQGDYYEQYF. CDR3 bases: TGTGCCAGCAGACGACAGGGCGATTACTACGAGCAGTACTTC. The chain carries TRBV27 and TRBJ2-7; 7 bases line up with TRBD1. The CDR3 extends over 14 amino acids. V gave up 6 bases and J gave up 3 bases; unmatched junction bases: 8. CDR1 and CDR2 (germline): MNHEY, SMNVEV (reference sequence).

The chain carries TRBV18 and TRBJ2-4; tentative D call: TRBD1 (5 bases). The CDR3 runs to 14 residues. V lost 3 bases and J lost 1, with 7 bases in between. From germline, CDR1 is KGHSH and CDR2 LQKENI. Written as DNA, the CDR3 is TGTGCCAGCTCACCGACAGCGGCCAAAAACATTCAGTACTTC. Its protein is CASSPTAAKNIQYF.

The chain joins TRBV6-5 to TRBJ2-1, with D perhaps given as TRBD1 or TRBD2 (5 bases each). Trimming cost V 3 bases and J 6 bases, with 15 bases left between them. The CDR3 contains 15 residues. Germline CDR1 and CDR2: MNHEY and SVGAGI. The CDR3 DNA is TGTGCCAGCAGTTATATGATCGGGGCGCCCAATGAGCAGTTCTTC. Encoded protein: CASSYMIGAPNEQFF.

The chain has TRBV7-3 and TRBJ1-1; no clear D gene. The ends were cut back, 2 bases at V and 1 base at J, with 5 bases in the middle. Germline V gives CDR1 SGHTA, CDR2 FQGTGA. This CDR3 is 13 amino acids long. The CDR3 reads CASSLAQNTEAFF. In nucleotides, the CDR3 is TGTGCCAGCAGCTTAGCACAGAACACTGAAGCTTTCTTT.

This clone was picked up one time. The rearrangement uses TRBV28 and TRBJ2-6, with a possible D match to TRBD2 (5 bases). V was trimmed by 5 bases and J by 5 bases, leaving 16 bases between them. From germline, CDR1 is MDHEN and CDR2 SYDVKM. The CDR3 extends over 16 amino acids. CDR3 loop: CASSPPTNSWANVLTF. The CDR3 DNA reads TGTGCCAGCAGTCCCCCGACTAACAGTTGGGCCAACGTCCTGACTTTC.

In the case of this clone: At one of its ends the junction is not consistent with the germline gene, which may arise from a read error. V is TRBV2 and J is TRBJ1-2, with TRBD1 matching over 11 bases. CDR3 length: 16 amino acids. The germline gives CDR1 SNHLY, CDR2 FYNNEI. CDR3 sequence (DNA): TGTGCCGGCAGGGGTACAGAAGGACAGGGGGCACATGGCTACACCTTC. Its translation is CAGRGTEGQGAHGYTF.

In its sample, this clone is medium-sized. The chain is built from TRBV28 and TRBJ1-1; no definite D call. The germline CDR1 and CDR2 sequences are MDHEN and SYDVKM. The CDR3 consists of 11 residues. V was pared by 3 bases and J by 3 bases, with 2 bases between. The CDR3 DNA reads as TGTGCCAGCAGTTTTTACACTGAAGCTTTCTTT. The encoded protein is CASSFYTEAFF.

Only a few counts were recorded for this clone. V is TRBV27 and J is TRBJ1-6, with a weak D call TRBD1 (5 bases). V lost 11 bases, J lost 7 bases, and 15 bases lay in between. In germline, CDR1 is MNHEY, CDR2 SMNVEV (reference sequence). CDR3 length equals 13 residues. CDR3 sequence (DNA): TGTGCCTCGGCCCCAGGGTCCAATTCACCCCTCCACTTT. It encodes CASAPGSNSPLHF.

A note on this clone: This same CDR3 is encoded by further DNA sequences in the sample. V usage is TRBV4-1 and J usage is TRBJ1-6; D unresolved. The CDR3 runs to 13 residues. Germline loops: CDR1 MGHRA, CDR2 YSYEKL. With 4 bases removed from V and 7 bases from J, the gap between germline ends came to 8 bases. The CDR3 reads CASSPTENSPLHF. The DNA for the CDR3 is TGCGCCAGCAGCCCCACCGAAAATTCACCCCTCCACTTT.

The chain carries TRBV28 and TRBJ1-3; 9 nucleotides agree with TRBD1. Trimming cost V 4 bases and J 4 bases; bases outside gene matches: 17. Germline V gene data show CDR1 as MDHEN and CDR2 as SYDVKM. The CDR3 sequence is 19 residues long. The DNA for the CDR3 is TGTGCCAGCAGTTCGTCTCCCGGGACAGGGACCTCGGGCGGAAACACCATATATTTT. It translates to CASSSSPGTGTSGGNTIYF.

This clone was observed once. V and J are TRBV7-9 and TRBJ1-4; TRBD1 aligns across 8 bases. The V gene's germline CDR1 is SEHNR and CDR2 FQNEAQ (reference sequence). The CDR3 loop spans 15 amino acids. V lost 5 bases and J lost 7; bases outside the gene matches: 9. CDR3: CASSPYRGGSEKLFF. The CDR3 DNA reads TGTGCCAGCAGCCCTTACAGGGGGGGAAGTGAAAAACTGTTTTTT.

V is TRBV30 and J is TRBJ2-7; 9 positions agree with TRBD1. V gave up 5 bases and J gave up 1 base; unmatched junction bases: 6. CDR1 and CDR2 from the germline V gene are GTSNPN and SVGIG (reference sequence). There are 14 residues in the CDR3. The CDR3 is CAWGGQGRSYEQYF. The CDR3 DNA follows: TGTGCCTGGGGTGGACAGGGGAGATCCTACGAGCAGTACTTC.

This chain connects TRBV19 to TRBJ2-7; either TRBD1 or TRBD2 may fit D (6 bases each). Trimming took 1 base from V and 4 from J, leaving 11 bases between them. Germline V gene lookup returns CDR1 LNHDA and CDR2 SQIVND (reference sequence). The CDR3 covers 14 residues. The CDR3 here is CASSIARGGYEQYF. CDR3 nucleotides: TGTGCCAGTAGTATAGCCAGGGGAGGTTACGAGCAGTACTTC.

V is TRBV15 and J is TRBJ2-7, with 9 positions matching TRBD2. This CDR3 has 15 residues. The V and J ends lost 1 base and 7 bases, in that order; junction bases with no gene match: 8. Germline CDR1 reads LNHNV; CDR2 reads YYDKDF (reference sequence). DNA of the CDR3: TGTGCCACCAGCAGAGTGGGAGGGACTAGCTCAGAGCAGTACTTC. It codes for CATSRVGGTSSEQYF. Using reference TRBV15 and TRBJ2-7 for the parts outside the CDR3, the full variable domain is DAMVIQNPRYQVTQFGKPVTLSCSQTLNHNVMYWYQQKSSQAPKLLFHYYDKDFNNEADTPDNFQSRRPNTSFCFLDIRSPGLGDTAMYLCATSRVGGTSSEQYFGPGTRLTVT.

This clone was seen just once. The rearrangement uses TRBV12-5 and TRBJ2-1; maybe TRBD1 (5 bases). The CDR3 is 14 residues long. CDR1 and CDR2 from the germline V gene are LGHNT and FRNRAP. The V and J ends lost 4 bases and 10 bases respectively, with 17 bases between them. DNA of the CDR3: TGTGCTAGTGGTTCACGCCCGACAGAAGTAGAGCAGTTCTTC. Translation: CASGSRPTEVEQFF.